Listed below are T cell receptor beta chains from one sample, sequenced in a study of cytomegalovirus exposure and HLA in healthy donors. Profiled with immunoSEQ multiplex PCR; TCRdb holds only in-frame clones, not every one. Counted here are 64,000 or so clones, less than 85% occurring once; the ten biggest clones make up about 10%. The sample consisted of PBMCs. All receptors derive from a woman in her 50s in good health and CMV-seropositive. CDR3s include the opening cysteine and the closing phenylalanine or tryptophan. A D gene is named only where the DNA matches it firmly. The size of a clone is reported for some rows only, either as once, few or many, or as a class for expanded clones.

TRBJ1-2 | TRBV20-1 | NA | NA | TGCAGTGGACAGGACGCGGCTGGCTACACCTTC | CSGQDAAGYTF
TRBJ2-3 | TRBV2 | NA | TRBD2 | TGTGCCAGCACCCTCTTCGGGACTACCAACACAGATACGCAGTATTTT | CASTLFGTTNTDTQYF
TRBJ1-5 | TRBV2 | NA | TRBD1 | TGTGCCAGCAGGGAACAGACAGGGACGCCCAATCAGCCCCAGCATTTT | CASREQTGTPNQPQHF
TRBJ2-5 | TRBV7-2 | NA | NA | TGTGCCAGCAGCTTACTTGGAACAGGCCCCCGAAGGACCCAGTACTTC | CASSLLGTGPRRTQYF
TRBJ2-1 | TRBV18 | NA | NA | TGTGCCAGCTCACCTTCCGAGGACAATGAGCAGTTCTTC | CASSPSEDNEQFF
TRBJ2-3 | TRBV30 | NA | TRBD2 | TGTGCCTGGAGTGGAACTAGCGGGTCCACAGATACGCAGTATTTT | CAWSGTSGSTDTQYF
TRBJ2-1 | TRBV29-1 | NA | NA | TGCAGCGTTTCGGTCGGGGGTTTGGGAAATGAGCAGTTCTTC | CSVSVGGLGNEQFF
TRBJ2-7 | TRBV18 | NA | TRBD2 | TGTGCCAGCTCACCAACCGGGGGGGGTTACGAGCAGTACTTC | CASSPTGGGYEQYF
TRBJ1-1 | TRBV15 | NA | NA | TGTGCCACCAGCAACAGAAAGAACACTGAAGCTTTCTTT | CATSNRKNTEAFF
TRBJ2-2 | TRBV4-2 | once | NA | TGTGCCAGCAGCCCGAGAGAGCGGGCCGGGGAGCTGTTTTTT | CASSPRERAGELFF
TRBJ2-7 | TRBV30 | few | NA | TGTGCCTGGAGTGTACAAAGCGACTCCTACGAGCAGTACTTC | CAWSVQSDSYEQYF
TRBJ1-2 | TRBV2 | NA | NA | TGTGCCAGCAGTGCCTTATCCGAGGCCTATGGCTACACCTTC | CASSALSEAYGYTF
TRBJ2-3 | TRBV6-5 | NA | NA | TGTGCCAGCAGTTACATGCAGAGCACAGATACGCAGTATTTT | CASSYMQSTDTQYF
TRBJ2-1 | TRBV10-1 | NA | NA | TGCGCCAGCAGCGGACAGTACAATGAGCAGTTCTTC | CASSGQYNEQFF
TRBJ1-4 | TRBV29-1 | NA | NA | TGCAGCGCTTACATGGGGGGAGCTAATGAAAAACTGTTTTTT | CSAYMGGANEKLFF
TRBJ1-1 | TRBV28 | NA | NA | TGTGCCAGCAGTTTAACTCCGAACACTGAAGCTTTCTTT | CASSLTPNTEAFF